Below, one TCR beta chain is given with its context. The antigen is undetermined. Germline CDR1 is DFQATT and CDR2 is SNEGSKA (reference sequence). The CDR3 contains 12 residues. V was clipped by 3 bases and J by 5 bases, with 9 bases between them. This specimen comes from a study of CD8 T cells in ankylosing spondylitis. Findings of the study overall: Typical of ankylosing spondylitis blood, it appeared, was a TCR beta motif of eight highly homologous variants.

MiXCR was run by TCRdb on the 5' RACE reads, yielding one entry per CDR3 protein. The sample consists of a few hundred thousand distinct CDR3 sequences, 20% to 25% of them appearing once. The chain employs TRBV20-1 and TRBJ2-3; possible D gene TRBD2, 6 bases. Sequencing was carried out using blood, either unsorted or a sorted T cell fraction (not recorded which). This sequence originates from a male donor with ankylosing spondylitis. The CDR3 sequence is CSASPAGDTQYF. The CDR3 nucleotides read TGCAGTGCTAGCCCAGCGGGAGATACGCAGTATTTT.